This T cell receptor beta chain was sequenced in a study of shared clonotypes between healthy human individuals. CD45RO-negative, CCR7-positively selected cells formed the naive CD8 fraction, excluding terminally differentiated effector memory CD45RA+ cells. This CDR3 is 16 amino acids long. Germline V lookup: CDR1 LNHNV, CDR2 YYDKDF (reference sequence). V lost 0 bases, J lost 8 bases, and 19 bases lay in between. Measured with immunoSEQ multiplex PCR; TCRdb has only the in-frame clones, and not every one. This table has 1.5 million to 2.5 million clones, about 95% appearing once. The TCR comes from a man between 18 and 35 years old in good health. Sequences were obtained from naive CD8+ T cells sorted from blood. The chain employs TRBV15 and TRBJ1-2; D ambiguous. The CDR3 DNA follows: TGTGCCACCAGCAGAGACTCTGGCAGCTCGCCGGGAGGCTACACCTTC. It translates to CATSRDSGSSPGGYTF.